This TCR beta chain was captured by sequencing in a study of blood T cell repertoires in COVID-19. Overall study: COVID-19 samples from acute and convalescent phases originated in the United States, Italy and Spain.

This CDR3 is built from 14 residues. Germline loops: CDR1 MNHEY, CDR2 SVGAGI. J was trimmed by 4 bases and V by 7 bases; bases with no gene match: 7. Profiled with immunoSEQ multiplex PCR; TCRdb holds only in-frame clones, not every one. The repertoire holds some 40,000 clones, with just over 90% as singletons. Source material: peripheral blood. The chain joins TRBV6-5 to TRBJ1-1; 9 nucleotides line up with TRBD1. The receptor's source is a man aged 45-60 years with COVID-19, enrolled during active disease. The CDR3 is CASTLQGASTEAFF. Here the CDR3 DNA reads TGTGCCAGCACCCTACAGGGGGCTTCCACTGAAGCTTTCTTT.